Detailed here is one TCR beta chain. Its antigen is unknown. Base quality data are lacking; no much larger clone is found one base away. The Qiagen DNeasy kit was used to extract genomic DNA both from unsorted PBMCs and from the negatively selected CD4+ and CD8+ fractions. TCR beta CDR3 regions were subjected to amplification by immunoSEQ multiplex PCR with primers that anneal to V and J segments. A synthetic immune receptor repertoire was used to minimize amplification bias, and any remaining bias was removed computationally after sequencing. Regarding the original processing steps: Custom Python scripts were used to quantify repertoire diversity as the Shannon entropy index. Unsorted, CD4+ and CD8+ repertoires were analyzed separately, except for combined analyses in which CD4+ and CD8+ sequences were merged in silico. Clonal expansion was defined as a frequency increase of at least 2-fold after treatment compared with C1D1, and clones undetected at baseline were assigned a pseudocount of 0.5. Singleton clones were defined as clones with 0 or 1 copy at C1D1, and non-singleton clones were defined as clones with 2 or more copies. Clones expanded in unsorted samples were labelled as CD4+, CD8+ or unknown by matching protein sequences in sorted samples from the same patient. Wilcoxon tests on paired samples were used to test diversity changes from C1D1 to C4D1. TCRdb re-hosts the immuneACCESS table, in-frame sequences only. Its copies lack some clones; in the studies checked, an unresolved V gene accounts for under half of them, and the cause for the rest is not known. V and J calls plus clone size are reproduced from that table; the DNA served to infer D and trimming. Here the sample has some 8,800 clones; roughly 80% occur a single time. Together, the top ten hold roughly a quarter of the sample.

The record originates from a study of PD-1 blockade in classical Hodgkin lymphoma (TCRdb year 2020). In the study overall: Nivolumab dosing was 3 mg/kg intravenously every 2 weeks, continuing until either disease progression or unacceptable toxicity. The study used CyTOF and TCR beta sequencing to define a peripheral blood immune signature of response to PD-1 blockade in classical Hodgkin lymphoma.

In the germline V gene, CDR1 corresponds to MGHRA and CDR2 to YSYEKL. The CDR3, cysteine through phenylalanine, is 15 amino acids long. The read is trimmed to its CDR3 DNA, 45 bases read in frame from base 1. The trim is 0 bases for V and 3 bases for J, with a gap of 11 bases between the germline ends. This sample's time point label indicates: cycle 4 day 1 (C4D1), after six to seven weeks of nivolumab. Every trial patient had relapsed after autologous stem cell transplantation, and cohorts A, B and C differed in prior brentuximab vedotin exposure. Magnetic negative selection with a Miltenyi CD8+ T cell isolation kit was used to purify CD8+ T cells from thawed PBMCs. The trial cohort comprised 56 patients with relapsed/refractory classical Hodgkin lymphoma whose best overall responses were complete response, partial response or progressive disease. Trial patients were treated with single-agent nivolumab in the multi-cohort phase II CheckMate 205 trial. Best overall response was determined by an independent review committee according to the 2007 International Working Group response criteria. PBMCs from the trial were collected at three points: immediately before nivolumab initiation (C1D1), and during therapy at cycle 2 day 1 and cycle 4 day 1. Peripheral blood was collected in 8 mL Vacutainer Cell Preparation Tubes, from which PBMCs were isolated by centrifugation and then cryopreserved. Purified CD4+ and CD8+ fractions were prepared only for cases with an additional available PBMC sample. Magnetically labelled cells were removed on LS columns in a quadroMACS separator, and the flow-through was retained as the purified fraction.

General study outcomes and caveats: Trial patients with a complete response had baseline diversity similar to that of newly diagnosed patients, while partial responders and progressors had significantly lower diversity. Newly diagnosed patients were reported to have lower baseline TCR diversity than healthy donors, and relapsed/refractory patients were reported to have lower baseline TCR diversity still. CD4+ but not CD8+ TCR diversity rose significantly by C4D1 (p=0.0027 vs p=0.16), most apparent in complete responders (p=0.02). Lower diversity was observed in patients in whom nivolumab was started less than 1 year after ASCT, and these patients were excluded from later analyses so that confounding by immune reconstitution would be avoided. Only a single clinical trial cohort was studied, and what caused the repertoire differences, possibly disease activity or prior therapy, remained undefined.

Sequencing was performed on CD8+ T cells from blood, taken before the fourth cycle of nivolumab. This clonotype was sampled from a human donor with classical Hodgkin lymphoma. This receptor chain uses TRBV4-1 and TRBJ2-5; tentative D gene TRBD1, with 6 bases matching. The DNA reads TGCGCCAGCAGCCAAGATCCGCAGGGGAAAGAGACCCAGTACTTC. Its protein is CASSQDPQGKETQYF.